The T cell receptor beta chain under discussion was sequenced for a study of blood T cell repertoires in COVID-19. Germline trimming cut 0 bases from V and 7 bases from J; bases unmatched to any gene: 4. This CDR3 contains 14 residues. CDR1 is SGHNT, CDR2 YYREEE, per germline (reference sequence). Profiling relied on immunoSEQ multiplex PCR, and the TCRdb table lists in-frame clones only, not all of them. The data contain 85,000 to 130,000 clones, 84% of them seen just once; the ten biggest clones take up around a quarter. The sequence derives from a man in his fifties or sixties with acute or convalescent COVID-19. The material sequenced was peripheral blood. The gene calls are TRBV5-4 and TRBJ1-2; 9 bases agree with TRBD1. CDR3 bases: TGTGCCAGCAGCTTGGGGACAGGGGTTCGTGGCTACACCTTC. Residues: CASSLGTGVRGYTF.